The clone carrying this T cell receptor beta chain was detected a few times. Its target is unknown. The CDR3 is 16 amino acids. Germline V gene lookup returns CDR1 MNHNS and CDR2 SASEGT. The germline V and J ends were trimmed by 4 bases and 1 base, with 15 bases remaining between them. Each CDR3 protein is one row after TCRdb ran MiXCR on the 5' RACE reads. Of 350,000 to 450,000 distinct CDR3 sequences in the sample, 20% are singletons; the top ten hold 8.4%. The sample originates from a study of T-cell memory formation after mild COVID-19. The wider study: Largely donor-specific sequence clusters came from a couple of donors. Study-wide findings and caveats: CD4+ clones that contracted lay mainly in CM and EM; CD8+ ones lay in EMRA.

This TCR derives from an adult woman who had mild COVID-19 (a few samples of this study predate the infection). Cell type and time point are not known. J is TRBJ2-3 and V is TRBV6-1; a weak D match, TRBD2 (6 bases). Sequencing was done on a sample of PBMCs or a T cell subset sorted from them (not recorded which). CDR3 in DNA: TGTGCCAGCAGTGGAGGTCCCAAGCGGGGCACAGATACGCAGTATTTT. Protein: CASSGGPKRGTDTQYF.